The clone carrying this TCR beta chain has just one count. Its antigen is unidentified. The data are from a study of cytomegalovirus exposure and HLA in healthy donors. Study observations and caveats: Later on, analysis showed that most CMV-associated TCR beta chains appeared to be HLA-restricted. Earlier analysis yielded a pattern in which most TCR beta V segments were productive about 90% or about 30% of the time.

Amplification used 60 Vbeta primers and 13 Jbeta primers. Assay used: immunoSEQ multiplex PCR; TCRdb lists only in-frame clones, some missing. The data contain more than 150,000 clones, approximately 84% of them singletons. Per germline, CDR1 SGHAT and CDR2 FQNNGV. The CDR3 consists of 12 residues. The V end lost 5 bases, the J end lost 3 bases, and 7 bases lay between the germline ends. The clonotype originates from a girl between 10 and 17 years old in good health and CMV-seropositive. The sequenced material came from PBMCs. The chain has TRBV11-2 and TRBJ1-1; the D is unclear. Here the CDR3 reads CASSLRYTEAFF. CDR3 in DNA: TGTGCCAGCAGCCTGAGGTACACTGAAGCTTTCTTT.